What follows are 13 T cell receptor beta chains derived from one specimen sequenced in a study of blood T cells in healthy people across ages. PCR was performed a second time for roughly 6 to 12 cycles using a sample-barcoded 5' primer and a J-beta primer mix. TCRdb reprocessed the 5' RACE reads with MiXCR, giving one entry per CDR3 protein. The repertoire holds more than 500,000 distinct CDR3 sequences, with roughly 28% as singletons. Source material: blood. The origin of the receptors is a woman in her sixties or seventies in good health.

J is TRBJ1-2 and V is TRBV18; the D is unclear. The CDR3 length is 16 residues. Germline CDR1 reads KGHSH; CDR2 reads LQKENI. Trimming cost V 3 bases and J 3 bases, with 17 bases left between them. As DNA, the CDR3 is TGTGCCAGCTCACCCATCGGGTTTGATGTAGACTATGGCTACACCTTC. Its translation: CASSPIGFDVDYGYTF.

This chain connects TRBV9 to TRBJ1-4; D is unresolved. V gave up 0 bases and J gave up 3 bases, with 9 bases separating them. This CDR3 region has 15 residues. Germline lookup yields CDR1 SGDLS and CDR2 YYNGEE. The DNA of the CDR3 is TGTGCCAGCAGCGTAGGTAGGACGCCTAATGAAAAACTGTTTTTT. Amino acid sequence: CASSVGRTPNEKLFF.

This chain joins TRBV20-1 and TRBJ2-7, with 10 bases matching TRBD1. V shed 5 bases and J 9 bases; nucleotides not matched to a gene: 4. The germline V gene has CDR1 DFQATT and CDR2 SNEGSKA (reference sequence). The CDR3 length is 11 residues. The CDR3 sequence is CSAPGQGPQYF. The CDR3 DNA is TGCAGTGCTCCGGGACAGGGGCCGCAGTACTTC.

Here the CDR3 reads CASSPGSTTAFGYTF. CDR3 DNA sequence: TGCGCCAGCAGCCCTGGGTCGACAACCGCATTTGGCTACACCTTC. This chain links TRBV5-1 with TRBJ1-2, with D unresolved. Trimming removed 4 bases from V and 7 bases from J, with 20 bases in between. Germline V lookup: CDR1 SGHRS, CDR2 YFSETQ. This CDR3 has 15 amino acids. Variable domain in full (rest from reference TRBV5-1 and TRBJ1-2): KAGVTQTPRYLIKTRGQQVTLSCSPISGHRSVSWYQQTPGQGLQFLFEYFSETQRNKGNFPGRFSGRQFSNSRSEMNVSTLELGDSALYLCASSPGSTTAFGYTFGSGTRLTVV.

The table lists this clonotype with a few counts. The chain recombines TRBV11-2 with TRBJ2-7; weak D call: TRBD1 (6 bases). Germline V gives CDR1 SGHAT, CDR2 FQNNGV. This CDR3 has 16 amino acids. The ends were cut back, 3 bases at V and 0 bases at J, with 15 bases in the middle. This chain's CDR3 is CASSLGNQGSSYEQYF. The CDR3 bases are TGTGCCAGCAGCTTGGGAAATCAGGGGAGCTCCTACGAGCAGTACTTC. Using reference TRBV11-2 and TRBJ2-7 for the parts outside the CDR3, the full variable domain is EAGVAQSPRYKIIEKRQSVAFWCNPISGHATLYWYQQILGQGPKLLIQFQNNGVVDDSQLPKDRFSAERLKGVDSTLKIQPAKLEDSAVYLCASSLGNQGSSYEQYFGPGTRLTVT.

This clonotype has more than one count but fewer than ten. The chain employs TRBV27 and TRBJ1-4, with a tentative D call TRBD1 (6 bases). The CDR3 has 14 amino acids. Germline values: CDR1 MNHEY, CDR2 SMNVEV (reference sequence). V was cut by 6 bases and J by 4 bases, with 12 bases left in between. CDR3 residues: CASRQTGGNEKLFF. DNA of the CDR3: TGTGCCAGCAGGCAGACAGGAGGTAATGAAAAACTGTTTTTT.

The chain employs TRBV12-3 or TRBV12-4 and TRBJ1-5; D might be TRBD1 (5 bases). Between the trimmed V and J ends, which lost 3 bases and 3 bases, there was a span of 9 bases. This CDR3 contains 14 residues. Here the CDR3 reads CASSLGLLNQPQHF. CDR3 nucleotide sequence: TGTGCCAGCAGTTTGGGACTCCTCAATCAGCCCCAGCATTTT.

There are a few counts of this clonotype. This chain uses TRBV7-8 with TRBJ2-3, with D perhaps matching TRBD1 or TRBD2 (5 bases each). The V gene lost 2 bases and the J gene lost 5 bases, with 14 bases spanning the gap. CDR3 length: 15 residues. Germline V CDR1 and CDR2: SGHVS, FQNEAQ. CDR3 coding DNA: TGTGCCAGCAGCTTAAACGTAGTGGGGGAAGATACGCAGTATTTT. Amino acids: CASSLNVVGEDTQYF.

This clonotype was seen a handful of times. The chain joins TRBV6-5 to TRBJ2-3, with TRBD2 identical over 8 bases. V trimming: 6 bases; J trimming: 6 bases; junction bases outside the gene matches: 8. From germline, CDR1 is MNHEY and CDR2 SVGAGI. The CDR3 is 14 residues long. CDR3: CASSQRGTRDTQYF. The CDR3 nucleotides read TGTGCCAGCAGCCAGCGGGGGACCCGGGATACGCAGTATTTT.

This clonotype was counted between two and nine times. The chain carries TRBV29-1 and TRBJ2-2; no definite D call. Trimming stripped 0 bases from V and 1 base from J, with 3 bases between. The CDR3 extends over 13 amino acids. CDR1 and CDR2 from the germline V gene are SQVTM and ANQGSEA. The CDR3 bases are TGCAGCGTTGAAGAGGAGAACACCGGGGAGCTGTTTTTT. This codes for CSVEEENTGELFF.

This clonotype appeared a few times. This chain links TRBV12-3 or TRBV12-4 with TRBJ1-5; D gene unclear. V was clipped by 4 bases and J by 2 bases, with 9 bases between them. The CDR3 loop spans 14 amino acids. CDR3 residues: CASSYFEGNQPQHF. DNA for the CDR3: TGTGCCAGCAGTTACTTTGAAGGCAATCAGCCCCAGCATTTT.

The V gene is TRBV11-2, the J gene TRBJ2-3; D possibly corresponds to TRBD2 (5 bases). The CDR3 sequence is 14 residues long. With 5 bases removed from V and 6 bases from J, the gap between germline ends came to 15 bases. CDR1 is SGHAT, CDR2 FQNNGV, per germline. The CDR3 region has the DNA TGTGCCAGCAGCCTCTACGGGATGGTGGATACGCAGTATTTT. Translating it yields CASSLYGMVDTQYF.

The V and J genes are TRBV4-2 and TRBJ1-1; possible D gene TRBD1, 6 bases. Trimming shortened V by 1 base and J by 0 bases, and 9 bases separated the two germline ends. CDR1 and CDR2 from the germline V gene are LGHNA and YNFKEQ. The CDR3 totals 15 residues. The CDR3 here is CASSQGGQMNTEAFF. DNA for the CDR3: TGTGCCAGCAGCCAAGGGGGGCAGATGAACACTGAAGCTTTCTTT.